This T cell receptor (beta chain) stems from a study of T cell responses to AZD1222 COVID-19 vaccine. Study conclusions and caveats: After two AZD1222 doses, spike-specific TCR breadth and depth rose versus day 0. The sample set comprised mostly white British donors with more females, and clonal diversity was possibly underestimated.

The CDR3 consists of 14 residues. Germline CDR1 reads ENHRY; CDR2 reads SYGVKD. V shed 2 bases and J shed 4 bases, with 11 bases lying between them. A note on this clone: Its cognate antigen is unknown.

The protocol was immunoSEQ multiplex PCR, while the TCRdb copy is restricted to in-frame clones and leaves out a portion. The sample contains approximately 120,000 clones, about nine tenths of which appear only once. The sequence derives from an adult who received the AZD1222 COVID-19 vaccine. The sample was peripheral blood, taken 28 days after the second AZD1222 dose. The chain has TRBV10-3 and TRBJ1-1; D call uncertain. The CDR3 sequence is CAISEPSVRTEAFF. The CDR3 bases are TGTGCCATCAGTGAGCCTTCCGTCCGCACTGAAGCTTTCTTT.